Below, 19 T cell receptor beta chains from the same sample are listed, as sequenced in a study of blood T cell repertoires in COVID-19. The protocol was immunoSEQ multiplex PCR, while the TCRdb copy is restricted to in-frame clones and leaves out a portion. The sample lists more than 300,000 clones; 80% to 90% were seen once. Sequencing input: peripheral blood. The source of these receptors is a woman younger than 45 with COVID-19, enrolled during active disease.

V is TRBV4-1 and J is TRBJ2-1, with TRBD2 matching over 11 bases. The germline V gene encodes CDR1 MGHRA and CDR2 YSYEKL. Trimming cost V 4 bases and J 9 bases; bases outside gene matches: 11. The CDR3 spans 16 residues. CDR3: CASSRLLAGATGEQFF. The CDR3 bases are TGCGCCAGCAGCCGACTACTAGCGGGAGCCACGGGTGAGCAGTTCTTC.

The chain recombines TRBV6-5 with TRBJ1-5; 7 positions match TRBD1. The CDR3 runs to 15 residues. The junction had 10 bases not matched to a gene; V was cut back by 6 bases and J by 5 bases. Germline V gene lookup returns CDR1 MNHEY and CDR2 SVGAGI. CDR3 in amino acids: CASSRRQGKYQPQHF. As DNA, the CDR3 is TGTGCCAGCAGCAGACGACAGGGAAAGTATCAGCCCCAGCATTTT.

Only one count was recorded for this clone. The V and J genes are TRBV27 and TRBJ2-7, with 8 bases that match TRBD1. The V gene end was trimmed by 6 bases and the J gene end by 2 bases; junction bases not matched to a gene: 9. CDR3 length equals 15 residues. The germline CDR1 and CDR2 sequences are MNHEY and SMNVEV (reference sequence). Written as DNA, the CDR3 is TGTGCCAGCAGCTTTTCTGGACAGGGAGCCTACGAGCAGTACTTC. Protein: CASSFSGQGAYEQYF.

The CDR3 region has the DNA TGTGCCAGCAGTTTAACCGGGACTAGCGGGACCCAGTTCTTC. The encoded protein is CASSLTGTSGTQFF. V usage is TRBV28 and J usage is TRBJ2-1, with 13 bases identical to TRBD2. This CDR3 is 14 amino acids long. The V gene's germline CDR1 is MDHEN and CDR2 SYDVKM. V was clipped by 2 bases and J by 13 bases; unmatched bases: 5.

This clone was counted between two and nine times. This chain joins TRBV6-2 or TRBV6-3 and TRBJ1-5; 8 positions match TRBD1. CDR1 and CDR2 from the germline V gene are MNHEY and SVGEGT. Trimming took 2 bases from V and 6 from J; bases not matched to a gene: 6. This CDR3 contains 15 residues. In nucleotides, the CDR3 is TGTGCCAGCAGTTACCCAGGGGGCCAGGGTCAGCCCCAGCATTTT. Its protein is CASSYPGGQGQPQHF.

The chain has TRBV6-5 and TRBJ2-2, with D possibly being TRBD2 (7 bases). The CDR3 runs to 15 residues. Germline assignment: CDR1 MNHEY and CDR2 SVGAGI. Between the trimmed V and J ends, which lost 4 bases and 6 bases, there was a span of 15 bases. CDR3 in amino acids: CASSWELGGAGELFF. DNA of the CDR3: TGTGCCAGCAGTTGGGAACTAGGGGGGGCCGGGGAGCTGTTTTTT.

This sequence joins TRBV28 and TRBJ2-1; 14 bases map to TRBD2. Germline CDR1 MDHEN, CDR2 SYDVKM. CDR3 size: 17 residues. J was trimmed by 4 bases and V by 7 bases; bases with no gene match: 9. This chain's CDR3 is CASTTQTSGRVYNEQFF. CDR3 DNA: TGTGCCAGCACCACCCAGACTAGCGGGAGGGTATACAATGAGCAGTTCTTC. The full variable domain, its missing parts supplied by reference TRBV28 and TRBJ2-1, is DVKVTQSSRYLVKRTGEKVFLECVQDMDHENMFWYRQDPGLGLRLIYFSYDVKMKEKGDIPEGYSVSREKKERFSLILESASTNQTSMYLCASTTQTSGRVYNEQFFGPGTRLTVL.

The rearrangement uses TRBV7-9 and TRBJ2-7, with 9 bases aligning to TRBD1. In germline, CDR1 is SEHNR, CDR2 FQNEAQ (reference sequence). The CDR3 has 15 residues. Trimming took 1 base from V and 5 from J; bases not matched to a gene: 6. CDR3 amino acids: CASSLGGQGEDEQYF. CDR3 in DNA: TGTGCCAGCAGCTTAGGGGGACAGGGTGAGGACGAGCAGTACTTC.

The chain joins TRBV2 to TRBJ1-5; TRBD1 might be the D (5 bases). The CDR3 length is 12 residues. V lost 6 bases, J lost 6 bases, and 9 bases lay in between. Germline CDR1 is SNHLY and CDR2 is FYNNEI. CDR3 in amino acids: CASRGESQPQHF. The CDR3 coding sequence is TGTGCCAGCAGAGGGGAAAGTCAGCCCCAGCATTTT.

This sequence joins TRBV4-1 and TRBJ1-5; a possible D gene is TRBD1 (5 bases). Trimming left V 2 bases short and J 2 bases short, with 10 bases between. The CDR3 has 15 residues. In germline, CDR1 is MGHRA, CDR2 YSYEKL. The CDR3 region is CASSQRDSRNQPQHF. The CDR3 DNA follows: TGCGCCAGCAGCCAACGAGACAGCCGCAATCAGCCCCAGCATTTT.

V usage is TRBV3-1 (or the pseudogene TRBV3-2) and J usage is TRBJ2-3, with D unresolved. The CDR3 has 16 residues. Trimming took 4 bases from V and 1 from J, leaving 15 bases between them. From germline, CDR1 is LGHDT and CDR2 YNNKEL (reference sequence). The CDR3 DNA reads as TGTGCCAGCAGCCCCTTATGGCCTGCAGGCACAGATACGCAGTATTTT. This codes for CASSPLWPAGTDTQYF.

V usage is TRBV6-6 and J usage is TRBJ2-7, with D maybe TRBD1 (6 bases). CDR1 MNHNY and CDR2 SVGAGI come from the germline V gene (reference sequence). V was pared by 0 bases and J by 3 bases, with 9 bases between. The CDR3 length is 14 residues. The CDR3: CASSYSGQLYEQYF. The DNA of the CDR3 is TGTGCCAGCAGTTACTCGGGACAACTCTACGAGCAGTACTTC.

For the CDR3, the DNA is TGCAGCGTTGCGTATGCAGGGGGCTACGAGCAGTACTTC. This codes for CSVAYAGGYEQYF. The V call is TRBV29-1, the J call TRBJ2-7; 7 positions agree with TRBD1. The CDR3 is made up of 13 amino acids. J gave up 3 bases and V 4 bases, and 6 bases lay outside the gene matches. Germline CDR1 reads SQVTM; CDR2 reads ANQGSEA.

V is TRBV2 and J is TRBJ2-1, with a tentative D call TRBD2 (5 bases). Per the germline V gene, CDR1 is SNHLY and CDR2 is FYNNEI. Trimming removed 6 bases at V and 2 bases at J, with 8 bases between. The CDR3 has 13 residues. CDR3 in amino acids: CASREAPYNEQFF. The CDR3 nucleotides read TGTGCCAGCAGGGAGGCACCCTACAATGAGCAGTTCTTC.

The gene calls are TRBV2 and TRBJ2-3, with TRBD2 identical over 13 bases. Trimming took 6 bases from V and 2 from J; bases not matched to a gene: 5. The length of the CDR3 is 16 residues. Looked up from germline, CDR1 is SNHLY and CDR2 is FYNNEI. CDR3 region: CASSLGLAGATDTQYF. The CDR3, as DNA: TGTGCCAGCAGCCTCGGACTAGCGGGAGCCACAGATACGCAGTATTTT.

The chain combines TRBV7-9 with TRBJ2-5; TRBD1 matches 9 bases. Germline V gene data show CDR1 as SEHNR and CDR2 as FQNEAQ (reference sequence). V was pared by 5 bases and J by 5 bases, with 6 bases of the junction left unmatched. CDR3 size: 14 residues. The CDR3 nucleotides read TGTGCCAGCAGCGAGGGACAGGGAGGTGAGACCCAGTACTTC. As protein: CASSEGQGGETQYF.

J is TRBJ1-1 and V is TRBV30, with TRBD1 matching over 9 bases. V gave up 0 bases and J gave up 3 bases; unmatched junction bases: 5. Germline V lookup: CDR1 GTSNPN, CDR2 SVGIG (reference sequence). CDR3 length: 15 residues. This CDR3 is CAWSVRGTGYTEAFF. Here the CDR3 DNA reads TGTGCCTGGAGTGTTCGGGGGACAGGGTACACTGAAGCTTTCTTT.

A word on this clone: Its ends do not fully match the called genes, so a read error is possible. The CDR3 nucleotides are TGTGCCAGCAGTTACTCGGGACAGGGTAACGATGGCTACACCTTC. It yields the protein CASSYSGQGNDGYTF. The chain links TRBV6-5 to TRBJ1-2, with 9 bases matching TRBD1. Germline V lookup: CDR1 MNHEY, CDR2 SVGAGI. The CDR3 length is 15 residues.

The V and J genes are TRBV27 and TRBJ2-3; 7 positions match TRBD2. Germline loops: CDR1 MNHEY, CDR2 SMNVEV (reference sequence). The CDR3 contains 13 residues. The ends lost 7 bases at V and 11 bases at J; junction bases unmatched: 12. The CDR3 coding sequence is TGTGCCAGCACAACTAGCGCGGGTACTCTGCAGTATTTT. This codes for CASTTSAGTLQYF.